These T cell receptor beta chains were read from a single sample in a study of cytomegalovirus exposure and HLA in healthy donors. Profiled with immunoSEQ multiplex PCR; TCRdb holds only in-frame clones, not every one. Here the sample spans 150,000 to 200,000 clones, 60% to 80% being singletons. Material for sequencing was PBMCs. These receptors all stem from a man aged 35 to 55 in good health and CMV-seronegative. Both conserved end residues are part of each CDR3. D genes are given only for firm matches. Only part of the rows carry a size: once, few, many, or a class if the clone is expanded.

v_gene	j_gene	d_gene	abundance	CDR3nt	CDR3aa
TRBV28	TRBJ2-1	-	-	TGTGCCAGCAGTCTTACAGGAACAGGTGAGCAGTTCTTC	CASSLTGTGEQFF
TRBV5-4	TRBJ1-1	TRBD1	once	TGTGCCAGCAGCCCAGCGACAGGGGGCTTGGACACTGAAGCTTTCTTT	CASSPATGGLDTEAFF
TRBV6-5	TRBJ1-3	TRBD1	-	TGTGCCAGCAGTTCGATACAGGGGGCCGCTGGAAACACCATATATTTT	CASSSIQGAAGNTIYF
TRBV4-1	TRBJ1-1	TRBD1	-	TGCGCCAGCAGCCAAGGGGAACAGGGGGGAACTGAAGCTTTCTTT	CASSQGEQGGTEAFF
TRBV2	TRBJ2-3	TRBD2	-	TGTGCCAGCATTCCCGGGACTAGCGGGAGAACAGATACGCAGTATTTT	CASIPGTSGRTDTQYF
TRBV7-9	TRBJ1-5	TRBD1	-	TGTGCCAGCAGCTTAGCGAATTTGGACAGGGGCAATCAGCCCCAGCATTTT	CASSLANLDRGNQPQHF
TRBV6-1	TRBJ1-1	-	once	TGTGCCAGCAGTGAAGCGGGGGGGAAGGCTCGGGACACTGAAGCTTTCTTT	CASSEAGGKARDTEAFF
TRBV7-9	TRBJ2-2	-	-	TGTGCCAGCAGCTTAGATGGCAGGGCCACCGGGGAGCTGTTTTTT	CASSLDGRATGELFF
TRBV7-2	TRBJ1-5	TRBD1	-	TGTGCCAGCAGCTTATCGGGGGACAGGGGGCGTCAGCCCCAGCATTTT	CASSLSGDRGRQPQHF
TRBV5-4	TRBJ1-4	-	-	TGTGCCAGCCTGGGGGGGTTTTTTAATGAAAAACTGTTTTTT	CASLGGFFNEKLFF
TRBV10-3	TRBJ2-7	TRBD2	-	TGTGCCATCAGTAAAAAGACTAGCGGGATATGGAACGAGCAGTACTTC	CAISKKTSGIWNEQYF
TRBV7-6	TRBJ2-1	TRBD2	-	TGTGCCAGCAGACGAGCGCTGGGAGGGCCCAATGAGCAGTTCTTC	CASRRALGGPNEQFF
TRBV19	TRBJ2-3	TRBD2	-	TGTGCCAGTAGTACTGGAGCGGGGGTCACAGATACGCAGTATTTT	CASSTGAGVTDTQYF
TRBV19	TRBJ2-5	TRBD1	-	TGTGCCAGTAGTATTCCCCAGGGGGCCCAAGAGACCCAGTACTTC	CASSIPQGAQETQYF